These T cell receptor beta chains were read from a single sample in a study of shared clonotypes between healthy human individuals. Generated by immunoSEQ multiplex PCR, the TCRdb table keeps only in-frame clones and is missing some. The sample has 2 million to 2.5 million clones, 90% to 96% seen once. Sequences were obtained from naive CD4+ T cells sorted from blood. The source is a man between 18 and 35 years old in good health. The conserved cysteine and the conserved F or W are not part of the CDR3 here.

v_call cdr3_aa
TRBV5-1 ASSSAGLAGRNEQF
TRBV7-6 ASSQQGLSYT
TRBV6-1 ASSHTGGGYEQY
TRBV6-5 ASSYGNTYEQY
TRBV10-3 AISDTGGHNQPQH
TRBV30 AWGFISGNTIY
TRBV7-2 ASSYRDSNQPQH
TRBV30 AWSNPGQSTYGYT
TRBV6-5 ASTSDRANTEAF
TRBV2 ASILSDSGANVLT
TRBV7-9 ASSAGAGGVSYNSPLH
TRBV5-4 ASSLAGKKASYEQY
TRBV19 ASSPRDSITYEQY
TRBV28 ASSQLLETGNTIY
TRBV30 AWSASGKDTQY
TRBV5-6 ASSFTATPSSYGYT
TRBV18 ASSPLASYEQY
TRBV7-2 ASSQNGLFEGYT
TRBV19 ASSSLGSNQPQH
TRBV5-4 ASSLVLAGEDEQF
TRBV6-5 ASRARGAEKLF
TRBV2 ATMGGKGSNQPQH
TRBV21-1 AISVCPGANVLT
TRBV5-8 ASSIIFRDQNGYT
TRBV7-2 ASSLYMDRTTPKTGELF
TRBV6-1 ASRGSGETQY
TRBV19 ASSNRQGGEQY
TRBV4-1 ASSQVVGTSGTNEQF
TRBV30 AWGAGGARSPLH
TRBV19 ASSKTVKSYNEQF
TRBV6-5 ASSRGFPSYEQY
TRBV29-1 SVEGNYGYT
TRBV4-1 ASSQEAGQGGAF
TRBV30 ASKGAMGEKLF
TRBV5-4 ASSYRTGGHTEAF
TRBV30 ACSQTENTEAF
TRBV9 ASSVGQGRGQPQH
TRBV29-1 SASGGNQETQY
TRBV29-1 SVMAKTQY
TRBV5-1 ASSGGTGTGNYGYT
TRBV7-2 ASSSVAIVGGKGYT
TRBV9 ASSVGQGRLGGELF
TRBV11-2 ASSPTSGQETQY
TRBV6-6 ASSYGGGPNQETQY
TRBV29-1 SGRDSSYEQY
TRBV10-3 AITTGRDVSYEQY
TRBV5-1 ASSLDARNNQPQH
TRBV18 ASSPGTGTTGELF
TRBV21-1 ASSTRDRKGSHNNQPQH
TRBV7-6 ASSLDASSYEQY
TRBV7-9 ASSLGALSTDTQY
TRBV19 ASSIRTGGEKLF
TRBV10-3 AISESSKRYEQY